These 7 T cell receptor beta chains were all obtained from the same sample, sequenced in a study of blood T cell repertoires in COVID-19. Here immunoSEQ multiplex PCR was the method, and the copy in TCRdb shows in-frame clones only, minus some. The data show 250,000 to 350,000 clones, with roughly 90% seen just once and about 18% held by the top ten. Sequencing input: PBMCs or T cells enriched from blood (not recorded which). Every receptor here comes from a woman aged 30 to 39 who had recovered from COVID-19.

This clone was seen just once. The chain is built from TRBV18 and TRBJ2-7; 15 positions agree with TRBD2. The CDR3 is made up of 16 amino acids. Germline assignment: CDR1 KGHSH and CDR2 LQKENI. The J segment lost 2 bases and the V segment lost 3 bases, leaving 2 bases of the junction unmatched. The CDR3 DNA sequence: TGTGCCAGCTCACCGGGACTAGCGGGAGGTCCCTACGAGCAGTACTTC. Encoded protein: CASSPGLAGGPYEQYF. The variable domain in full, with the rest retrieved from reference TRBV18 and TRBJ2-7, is NAGVMQNPRHLVRRRGQEARLRCSPMKGHSHVYWYRQLPEEGLKFMVYLQKENIIDESGMPKERFSAEFPKEGPSILRIQQVVRGDSAAYFCASSPGLAGGPYEQYFGPGTRLTVT.

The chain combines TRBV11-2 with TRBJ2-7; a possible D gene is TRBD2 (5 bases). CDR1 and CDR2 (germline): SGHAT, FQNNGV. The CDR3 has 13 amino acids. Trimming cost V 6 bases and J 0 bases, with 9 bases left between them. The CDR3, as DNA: TGTGCCAGCAGGTGGGCGGGCTCCTACGAGCAGTACTTC. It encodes CASRWAGSYEQYF.

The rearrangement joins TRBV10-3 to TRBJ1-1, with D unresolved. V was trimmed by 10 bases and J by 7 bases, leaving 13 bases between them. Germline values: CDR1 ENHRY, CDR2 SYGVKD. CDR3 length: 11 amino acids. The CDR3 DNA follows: TGTGCCACCCGAACGGGGTTTGAAGCTTTCTTT. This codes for CATRTGFEAFF.

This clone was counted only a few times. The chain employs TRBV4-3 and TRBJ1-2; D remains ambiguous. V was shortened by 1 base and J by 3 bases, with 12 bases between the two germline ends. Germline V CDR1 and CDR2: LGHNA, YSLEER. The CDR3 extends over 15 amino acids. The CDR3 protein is CASSQGRQPYYGYTF. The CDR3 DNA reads TGCGCCAGCAGCCAAGGGCGACAACCCTACTATGGCTACACCTTC.

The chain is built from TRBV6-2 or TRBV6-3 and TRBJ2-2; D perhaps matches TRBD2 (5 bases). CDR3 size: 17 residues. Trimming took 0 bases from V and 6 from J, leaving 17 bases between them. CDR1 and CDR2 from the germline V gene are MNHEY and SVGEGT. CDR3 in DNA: TGTGCCAGCAGTTACTCGAAGTGGAGGCCAGTCCCCGGGGAGCTGTTTTTT. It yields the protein CASSYSKWRPVPGELFF.

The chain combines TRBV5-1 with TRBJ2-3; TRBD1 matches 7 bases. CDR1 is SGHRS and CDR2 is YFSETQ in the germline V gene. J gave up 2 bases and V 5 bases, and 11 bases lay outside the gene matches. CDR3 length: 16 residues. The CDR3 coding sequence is TGCGCCAGCAGGAGTGGGACAGCCGGCGACACAGATACGCAGTATTTT. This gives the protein CASRSGTAGDTDTQYF.

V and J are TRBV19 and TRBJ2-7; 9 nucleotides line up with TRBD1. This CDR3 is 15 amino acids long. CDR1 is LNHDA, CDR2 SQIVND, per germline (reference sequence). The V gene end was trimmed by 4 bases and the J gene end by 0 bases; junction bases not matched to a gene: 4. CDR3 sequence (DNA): TGTGCCAGTAGTAGGACAGGGGCGGACTCCTACGAGCAGTACTTC. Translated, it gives CASSRTGADSYEQYF.